This T cell receptor (beta chain) was documented in a study of blood T cell repertoires in COVID-19. Across the whole study: Samples came from the United States, Italy and Spain, spanning acute and convalescent COVID-19. The analysed material was cDNA or gDNA that came from T cells, B-cell-depleted T cells, or PBMCs.

Original handling: Cell counts per sample came from amplifying reference gene primers. Sequencing used immunoSEQ multiplex PCR; TCRdb keeps in-frame clones, though not all of them. V and J calls and clone size are as listed in that table; D and trimming were resolved from the DNA. The sample holds roughly 79,000 clones, around 82% seen once. The CDR3 is made up of 12 amino acids. Germline V CDR1 and CDR2: SNHLY, FYNNEI. The ends lost 6 bases at V and 10 bases at J; junction bases unmatched: 8. The V call is TRBV2, the J call TRBJ2-7, with TRBD2 identical over 8 bases. The clonotype was recovered from a human donor in a cohort sampled during active COVID-19. The sample consisted of peripheral blood. CDR3 amino acids: CASRTTGGIQYF. The CDR3 nucleotides read TGTGCCAGCAGGACTACGGGGGGGATTCAGTACTTC.